The TCR beta chain under discussion was sequenced for a study of circulating and synovial CD4+ cells in juvenile arthritis (dated by TCRdb to between 2013 and 2015). About the study as a whole: TCRbeta CDR3 repertoires of circulating HLA-DR+ CD4 T cells, bulk blood CD4 T cells and synovial CD4 T cells were compared within each patient. Repertoire sequencing aimed to confirm that a circulating synovial-like CD4 T cell subset was enriched in synovial clonotypes. Overall results and qualifications from the work: Because CPL samples and bulk blood CD4 samples differed in T cell genome counts by at least an order of magnitude, sample-size effects were addressed. Compared with bulk blood CD4 repertoires, both the synovial and the circulating pathogenic-like lymphocyte repertoires were less diverse, and some CPL samples were as oligoclonal as synovium. Traditional Vbeta family usage analysis did not detect the difference between circulating pathogenic-like lymphocytes and bulk blood T cells. Since overlap with synovium went up as sequencing depth increased, the measured fractions of shared clonotypes likely underestimated the full repertoire overlap. Circulating pathogenic-like lymphocytes were found to cluster with synovial T cells, and a substantially higher fraction of CDR3 sequences was shared with synovium by circulating pathogenic-like lymphocytes than by bulk blood.

The sequenced samples came from patients who had active juvenile idiopathic arthritis. Cells were sorted right after thawing, and dead cells were excluded with Live/Dead Fixable Near-IR Stain. Comment on this clone: Its target antigen remains unknown. Base-call qualities are not available, and no considerably larger clone is one nucleotide away.

V loses 10 bases, J loses 6 bases, and the germline ends lie 27 bases apart. CDR1 and CDR2, per the germline V gene, are ENHRY and SYGVKD. Including the terminal cysteine and phenylalanine, the CDR3 comprises 17 residues. Left in the record is the CDR3 DNA by itself, 51 bases read in frame from the first base. Library preparation used the immunoSEQ multiplex PCR assay. TCRbeta CDR3 sequencing was performed as a commercial service by an external provider. The study's own analysis went as follows. Productive nucleotide sequences and amino acid sequences obtained through in silico translation were used in the analyses. Diversity was measured with Renyi entropy across alpha values, using the median of 200 repeated subsamples to equalise sample size. The distance between each pair of repertoires was calculated as one minus the Chao-modified Jaccard index, which corrects for under-sampling, and this distance was used for clustering. Frequency-weighted overlap with synovial clonotypes was calculated across 200 sample sizes, using 200 draws without replacement for each, and the value reported was the one at the size of the smaller sample. The immuneACCESS repertoire file appears here via TCRdb, limited to in-frame rearrangements. These files lack a portion of the clones; in checked studies, under half of the deficit traces to unresolved V genes, and the cause of the others is not known. That table is the source of V, J and clone size, and D and trimming were worked out from the DNA. Across this sample there are tens of thousands of clones, with roughly 95% seen only once. Approximately 0.19% of the sample comes from the top ten.

The TCR sequence derives from a human donor with juvenile idiopathic arthritis. What was sequenced was CD4+ T cells from blood. In this chain, TRBV10-3 is recombined with TRBJ2-2; TRBD1 is a weak D gene call, 7 bases matching. The sequenced DNA is TGTGCCACCCAGGGGGGAGTCCCTCAATCGGGTGCCGGGGAGCTGTTTTTT. It is translated as CATQGGVPQSGAGELFF.